Here is one T cell receptor beta chain with its context. Antigen specificity is unknown. The data stem from a study of T cell repertoires in cytomegalovirus infection. Study at large: CMV infection together with matching HLA type was indicated by public TCR beta signatures. The study, taken as a whole, reports: HLA-C-restricted CMV-specific TCR beta clonotypes were dominant in the ex vivo response. Cumulative public TCR beta family frequency identified carriers of CMV plus the relevant HLA.

Trimming took off 5 bases at V and 3 bases at J, with 13 bases between the two ends. Germline CDR1 is SEHNR and CDR2 is FQNEAQ (reference sequence). This CDR3 is built from 14 residues. TCRdb reprocessed the reads with MiXCR, giving one entry per CDR3 protein. The top ten clones hold approximately 4.2% of a sample with 150,000 to 200,000 distinct CDR3 sequences, 8% to 10% of them seen once. The V and J genes are TRBV7-9 and TRBJ1-1; D is possibly TRBD1 (6 bases). The source material was PBMCs. The receptor comes from a human donor in good health (CMV status not recorded). Some clones in this sample may be carry-over from other donors' samples. The CDR3 spells CASSPDSRDTEAFF. CDR3 nucleotides: TGTGCCAGCAGCCCGGACAGCCGGGACACTGAAGCTTTCTTT.